The entry that follows covers one TCR beta chain sequence. Method: immunoSEQ multiplex PCR; TCRdb's copy keeps in-frame clones and lacks some. This table holds about 24,000 clones, less than 75% found once. The CDR3 covers 19 residues. The V gene's germline CDR1 is MNHNS and CDR2 SASEGT. The ends lost 3 bases at V and 4 bases at J; junction bases unmatched: 18. The data are from a study of early stage breast cancer tumors. This receptor was identified in a person in their sixties or seventies with breast cancer. The sample taken for sequencing was breast tumor tissue. The V call is TRBV6-1, the J call TRBJ1-3, with TRBD1 matching over 7 bases. The CDR3 bases are TGTGCCAGCAGTGATAGCCCAACCGAGACCGGGACAGAAGGAAACACCATATATTTT. It specifies CASSDSPTETGTEGNTIYF.